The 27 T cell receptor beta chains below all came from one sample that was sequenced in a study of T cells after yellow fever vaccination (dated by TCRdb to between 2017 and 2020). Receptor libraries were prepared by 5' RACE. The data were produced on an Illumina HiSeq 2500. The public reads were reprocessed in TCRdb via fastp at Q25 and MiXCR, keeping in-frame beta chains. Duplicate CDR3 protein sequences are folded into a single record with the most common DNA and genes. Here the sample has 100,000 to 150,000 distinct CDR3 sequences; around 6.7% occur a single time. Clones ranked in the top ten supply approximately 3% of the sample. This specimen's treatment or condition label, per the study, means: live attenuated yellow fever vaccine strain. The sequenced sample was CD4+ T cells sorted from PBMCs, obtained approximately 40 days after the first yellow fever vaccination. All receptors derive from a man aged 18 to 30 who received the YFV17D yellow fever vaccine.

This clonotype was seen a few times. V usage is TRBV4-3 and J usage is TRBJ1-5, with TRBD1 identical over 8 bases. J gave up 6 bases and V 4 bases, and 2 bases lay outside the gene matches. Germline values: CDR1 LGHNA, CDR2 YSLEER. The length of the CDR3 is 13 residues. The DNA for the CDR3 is TGCGCCAGCAGCCGCGACAGGGGTCAGCCCCAGCATTTT. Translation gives CASSRDRGQPQHF.

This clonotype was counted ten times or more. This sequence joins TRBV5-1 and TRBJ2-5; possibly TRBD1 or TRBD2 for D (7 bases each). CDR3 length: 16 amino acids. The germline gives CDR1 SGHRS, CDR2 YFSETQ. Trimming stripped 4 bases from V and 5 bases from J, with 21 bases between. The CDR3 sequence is CASSRAGQGVVETQYF. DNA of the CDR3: TGCGCCAGCAGCCGAGCGGGGCAGGGGGTCGTGGAGACCCAGTACTTC.

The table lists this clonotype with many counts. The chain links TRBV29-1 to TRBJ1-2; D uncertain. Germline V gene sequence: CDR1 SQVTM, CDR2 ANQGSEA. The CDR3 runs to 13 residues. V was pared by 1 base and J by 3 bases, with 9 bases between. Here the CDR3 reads CSVEGVGYYGYTF. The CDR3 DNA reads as TGCAGCGTTGAAGGGGTAGGGTACTATGGCTACACCTTC.

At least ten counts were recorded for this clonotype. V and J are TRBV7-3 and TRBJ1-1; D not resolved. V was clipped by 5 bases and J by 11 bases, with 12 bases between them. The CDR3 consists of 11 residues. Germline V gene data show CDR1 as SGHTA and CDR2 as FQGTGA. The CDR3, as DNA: TGTGCCAGCAGCGCGGGAGATGTGGCTTTCTTT. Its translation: CASSAGDVAFF.

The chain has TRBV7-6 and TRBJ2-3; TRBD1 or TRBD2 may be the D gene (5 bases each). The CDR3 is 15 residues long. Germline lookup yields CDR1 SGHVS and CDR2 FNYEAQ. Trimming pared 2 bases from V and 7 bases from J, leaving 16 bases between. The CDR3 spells CASSLKGRDLNTQYF. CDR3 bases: TGTGCCAGCAGCTTAAAAGGCAGGGACCTTAATACGCAGTATTTT.

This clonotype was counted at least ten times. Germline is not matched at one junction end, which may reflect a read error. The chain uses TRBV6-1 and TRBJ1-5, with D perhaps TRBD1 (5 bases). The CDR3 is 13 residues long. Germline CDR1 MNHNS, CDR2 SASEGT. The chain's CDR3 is CASSQAGVQPQHF. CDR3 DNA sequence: TGTGCCAGCAGTCAAGCGGGGGTTCAGCCCCAGCATTTT.

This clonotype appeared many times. CDR3 residues: CSVEHGTGNILAFF. CDR3 bases: TGCAGCGTTGAGCACGGGACAGGAAACATTTTGGCTTTCTTT. The J gene is TRBJ1-1, the V gene TRBV29-1; TRBD1 aligns across 8 bases. J was trimmed by 11 bases and V by 3 bases; bases with no gene match: 14. The CDR3 length is 14 residues. Germline V gene lookup returns CDR1 SQVTM and CDR2 ANQGSEA.

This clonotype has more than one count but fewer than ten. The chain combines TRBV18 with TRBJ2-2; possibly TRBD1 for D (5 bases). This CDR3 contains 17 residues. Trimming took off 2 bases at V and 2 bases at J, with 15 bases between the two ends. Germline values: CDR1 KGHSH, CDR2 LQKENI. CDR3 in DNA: TGTGCCAGCTCACCATTCGGCGGACAAGCCAACACCGGGGAGCTGTTTTTT. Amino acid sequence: CASSPFGGQANTGELFF.

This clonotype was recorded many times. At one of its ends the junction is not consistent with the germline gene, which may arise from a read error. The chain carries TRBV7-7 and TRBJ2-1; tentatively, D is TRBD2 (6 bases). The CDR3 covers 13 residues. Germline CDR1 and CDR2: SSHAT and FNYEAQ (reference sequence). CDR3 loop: CASSLGTGNEQFF. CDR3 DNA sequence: TGTGCTAGCAGCCTCGGGACTGGCAATGAGCAGTTCTTC. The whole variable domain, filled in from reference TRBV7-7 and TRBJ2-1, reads GAGVSQSPRYKVTKRGQDVTLRCDPISSHATLYWYQQALGQGPEFLTYFNYEAQPDKSGLPSDRFSAERPEGSISTLTIQRTEQRDSAMYRCASSLGTGNEQFFGPGTRLTVL.

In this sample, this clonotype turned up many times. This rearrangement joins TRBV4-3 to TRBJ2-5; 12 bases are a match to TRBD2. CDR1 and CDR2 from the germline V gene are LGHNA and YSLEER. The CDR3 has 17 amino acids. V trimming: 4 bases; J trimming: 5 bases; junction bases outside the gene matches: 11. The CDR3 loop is CASSPQGLAGNGETQYF. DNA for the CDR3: TGCGCCAGCAGCCCACAAGGACTAGCGGGGAATGGGGAGACCCAGTACTTC.

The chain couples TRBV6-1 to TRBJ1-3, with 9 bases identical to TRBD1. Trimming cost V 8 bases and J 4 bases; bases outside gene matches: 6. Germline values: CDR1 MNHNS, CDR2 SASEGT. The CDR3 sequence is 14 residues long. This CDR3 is CASGRTGVGNTIYF. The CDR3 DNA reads TGTGCCAGCGGAAGGACAGGGGTCGGAAACACCATATATTTT.

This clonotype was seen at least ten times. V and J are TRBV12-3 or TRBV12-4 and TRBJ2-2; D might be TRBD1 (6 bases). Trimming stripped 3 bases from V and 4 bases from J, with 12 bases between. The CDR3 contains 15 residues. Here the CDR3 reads CASSLRGKPTGELFF. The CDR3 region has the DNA TGTGCCAGCAGTTTGAGGGGGAAGCCCACCGGGGAGCTGTTTTTT.

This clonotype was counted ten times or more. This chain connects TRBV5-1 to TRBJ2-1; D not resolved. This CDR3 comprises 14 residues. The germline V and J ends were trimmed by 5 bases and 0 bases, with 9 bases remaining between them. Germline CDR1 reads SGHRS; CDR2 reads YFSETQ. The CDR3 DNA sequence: TGCGCCAGCAGTGGGTTTAGCTCCTACAATGAGCAGTTCTTC. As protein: CASSGFSSYNEQFF.

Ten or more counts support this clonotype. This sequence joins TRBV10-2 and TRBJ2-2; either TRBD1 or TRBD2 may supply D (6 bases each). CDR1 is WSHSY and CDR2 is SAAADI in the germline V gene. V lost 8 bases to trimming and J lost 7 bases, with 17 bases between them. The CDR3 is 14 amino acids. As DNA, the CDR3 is TGCGCCAGCCAGACACCCCGGGGGCGCGGGGAGCTGTTTTTT. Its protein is CASQTPRGRGELFF.

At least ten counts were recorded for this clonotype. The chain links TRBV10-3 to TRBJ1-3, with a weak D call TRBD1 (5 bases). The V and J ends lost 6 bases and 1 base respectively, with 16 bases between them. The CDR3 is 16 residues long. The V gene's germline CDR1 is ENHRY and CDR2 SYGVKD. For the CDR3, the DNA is TGTGCCATCAGCCAACGCAGGGCGGTATCTGGAAACACCATATATTTT. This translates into CAISQRRAVSGNTIYF.

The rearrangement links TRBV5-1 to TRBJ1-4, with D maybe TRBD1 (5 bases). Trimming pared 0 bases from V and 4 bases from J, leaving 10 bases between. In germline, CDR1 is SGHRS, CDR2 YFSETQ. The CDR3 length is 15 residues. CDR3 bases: TGCGCCAGCAGCTTGGTTCCAGGGAATAATGAAAAACTGTTTTTT. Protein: CASSLVPGNNEKLFF.

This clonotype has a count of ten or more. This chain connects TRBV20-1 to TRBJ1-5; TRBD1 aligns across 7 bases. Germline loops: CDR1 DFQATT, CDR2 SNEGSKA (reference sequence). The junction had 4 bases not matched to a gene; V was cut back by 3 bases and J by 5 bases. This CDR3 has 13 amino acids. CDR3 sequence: CSASRGVDQPQHF. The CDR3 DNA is TGCAGTGCTAGCAGGGGGGTCGATCAGCCCCAGCATTTT.

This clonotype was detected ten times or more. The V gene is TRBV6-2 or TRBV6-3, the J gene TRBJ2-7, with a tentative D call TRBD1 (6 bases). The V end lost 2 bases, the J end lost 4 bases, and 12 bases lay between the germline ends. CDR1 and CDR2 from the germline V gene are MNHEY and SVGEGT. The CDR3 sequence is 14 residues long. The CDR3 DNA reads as TGTGCCAGCAGTTACGAGCAGGGGTCATACGAGCAGTACGTC. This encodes CASSYEQGSYEQYV.

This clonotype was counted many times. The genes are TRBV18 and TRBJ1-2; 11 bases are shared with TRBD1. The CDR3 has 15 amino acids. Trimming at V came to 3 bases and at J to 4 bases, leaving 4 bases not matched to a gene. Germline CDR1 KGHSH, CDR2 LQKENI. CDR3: CASSPQGTGGYGYTF. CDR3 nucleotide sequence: TGTGCCAGCTCACCCCAAGGGACAGGGGGCTATGGCTACACCTTC.

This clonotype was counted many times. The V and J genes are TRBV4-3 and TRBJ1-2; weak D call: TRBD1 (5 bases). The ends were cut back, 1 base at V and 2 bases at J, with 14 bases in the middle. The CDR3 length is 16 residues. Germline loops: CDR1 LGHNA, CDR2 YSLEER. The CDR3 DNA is TGCGCCAGCAGCCAAGGAGGGGCCCACACCAACTATGGCTACACCTTC. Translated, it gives CASSQGGAHTNYGYTF.

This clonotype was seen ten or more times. For the CDR3, the DNA is TGTGCCAGCAGCCAAGATATAGGTTTCGGCTCCTACAATGAGCAGTTCTTC. Amino acid sequence: CASSQDIGFGSYNEQFF. The chain joins TRBV14 to TRBJ2-1; no reliable D call. Germline CDR1 reads SGHDN; CDR2 reads FVKESK. CDR3 length equals 17 residues. Trimming stripped 0 bases from V and 0 bases from J, with 12 bases between.

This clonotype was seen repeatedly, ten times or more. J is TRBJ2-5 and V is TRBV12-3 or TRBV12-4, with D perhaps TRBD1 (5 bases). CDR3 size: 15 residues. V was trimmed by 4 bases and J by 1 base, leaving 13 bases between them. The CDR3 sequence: CASSSRQGLQETQYF. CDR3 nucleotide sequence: TGTGCCAGCAGTTCCCGGCAGGGCCTCCAAGAGACCCAGTACTTC.

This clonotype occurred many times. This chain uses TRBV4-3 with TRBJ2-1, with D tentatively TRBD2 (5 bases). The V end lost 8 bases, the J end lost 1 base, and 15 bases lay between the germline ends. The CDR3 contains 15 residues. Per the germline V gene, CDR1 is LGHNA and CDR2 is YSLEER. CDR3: CASRTGYSSYNEQFF. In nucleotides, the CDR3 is TGCGCCAGCCGGACGGGGTATTCTTCCTACAATGAGCAGTTCTTC.

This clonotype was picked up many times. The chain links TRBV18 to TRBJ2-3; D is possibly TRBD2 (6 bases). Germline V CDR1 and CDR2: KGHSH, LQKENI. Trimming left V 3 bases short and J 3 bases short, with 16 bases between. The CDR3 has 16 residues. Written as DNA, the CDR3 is TGTGCCAGCTCACCCTTGTTGCAGCGGGTGACAGATACGCAGTATTTT. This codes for CASSPLLQRVTDTQYF.

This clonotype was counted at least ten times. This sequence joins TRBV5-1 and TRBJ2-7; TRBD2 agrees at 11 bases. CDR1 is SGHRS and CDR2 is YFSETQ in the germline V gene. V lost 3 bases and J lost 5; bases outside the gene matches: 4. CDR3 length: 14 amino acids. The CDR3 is CASSSGTSGDEQYF. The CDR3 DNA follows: TGCGCCAGCAGCTCCGGGACTAGCGGCGACGAGCAGTACTTC.

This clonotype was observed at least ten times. The CDR3 coding sequence is TGTGCCAGCAGCCAAGATTTCCGGGACACTGAAGCTTTCTTT. It yields the protein CASSQDFRDTEAFF. This chain joins TRBV3-1 and TRBJ1-1; D not resolved. The germline V gene encodes CDR1 LGHDT and CDR2 YNNKEL (reference sequence). The V end was cut by 0 bases, the J end by 3 bases, with 8 bases between. This CDR3 region has 14 residues. Together with reference TRBV3-1 and TRBJ1-1, the CDR3 gives the full variable domain: DTAVSQTPKYLVTQMGNDKSIKCEQNLGHDTMYWYKQDSKKFLKIMFSYNNKELIINETVPNRFSPKSPDKAHLNLHINSLELGDSAVYFCASSQDFRDTEAFFGQGTRLTVV.

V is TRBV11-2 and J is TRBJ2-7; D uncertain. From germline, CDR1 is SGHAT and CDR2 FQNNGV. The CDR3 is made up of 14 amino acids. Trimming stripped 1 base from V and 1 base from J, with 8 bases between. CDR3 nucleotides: TGTGCCAGCAGCTTAGGCCCAGAATCCTACGAGCAGTACGTC. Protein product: CASSLGPESYEQYV.